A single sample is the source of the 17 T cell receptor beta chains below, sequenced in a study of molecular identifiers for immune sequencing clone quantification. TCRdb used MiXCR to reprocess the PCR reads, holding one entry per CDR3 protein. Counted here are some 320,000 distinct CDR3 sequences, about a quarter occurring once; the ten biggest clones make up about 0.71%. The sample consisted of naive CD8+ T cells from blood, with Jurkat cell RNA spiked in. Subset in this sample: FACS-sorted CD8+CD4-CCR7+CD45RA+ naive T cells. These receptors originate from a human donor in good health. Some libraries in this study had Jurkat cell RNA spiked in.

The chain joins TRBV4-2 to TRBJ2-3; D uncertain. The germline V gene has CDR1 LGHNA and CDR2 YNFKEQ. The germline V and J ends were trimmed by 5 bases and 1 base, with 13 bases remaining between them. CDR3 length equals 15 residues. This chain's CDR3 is CASSDSSTGTDTQYF. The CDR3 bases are TGTGCCAGCAGCGACTCGTCGACTGGCACAGATACGCAGTATTTT.

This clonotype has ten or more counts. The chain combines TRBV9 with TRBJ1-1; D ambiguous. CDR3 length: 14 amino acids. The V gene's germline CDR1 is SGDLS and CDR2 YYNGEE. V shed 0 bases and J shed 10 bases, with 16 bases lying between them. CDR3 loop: CASSVEGAAQGAFF. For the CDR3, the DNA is TGTGCCAGCAGCGTAGAAGGTGCCGCCCAAGGAGCTTTCTTT. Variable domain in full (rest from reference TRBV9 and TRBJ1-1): DSGVTQTPKHLITATGQRVTLRCSPRSGDLSVYWYQQSLDQGLQFLIQYYNGEERAKGNILERFSAQQFPDLHSELNLSSLELGDSALYFCASSVEGAAQGAFFGQGTRLTVV.

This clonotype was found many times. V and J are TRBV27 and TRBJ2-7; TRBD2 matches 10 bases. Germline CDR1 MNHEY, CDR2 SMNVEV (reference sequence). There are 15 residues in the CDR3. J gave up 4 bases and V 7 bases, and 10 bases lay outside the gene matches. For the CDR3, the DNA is TGTGCCAGCATTTATCGGAGCGGGGGGGTGTACGAGCAGTACTTC. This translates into CASIYRSGGVYEQYF.

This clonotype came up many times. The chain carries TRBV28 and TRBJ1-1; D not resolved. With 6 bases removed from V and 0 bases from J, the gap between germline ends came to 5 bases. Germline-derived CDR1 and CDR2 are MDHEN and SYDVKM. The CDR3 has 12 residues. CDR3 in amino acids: CASSGVNTEAFF. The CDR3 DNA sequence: TGTGCCAGCAGCGGTGTGAACACTGAAGCTTTCTTT.

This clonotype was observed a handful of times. CDR3 coding DNA: TGTGCTAGTGGTTCGCCTTCCGATCCTATTCAGTACTTC. Its translation: CASGSPSDPIQYF. The chain is built from TRBV12-5 and TRBJ2-4; D remains ambiguous. The germline CDR1 and CDR2 sequences are LGHNT and FRNRAP. CDR3 length equals 13 residues. Between the trimmed V and J ends, which lost 4 bases and 10 bases, there was a span of 14 bases.

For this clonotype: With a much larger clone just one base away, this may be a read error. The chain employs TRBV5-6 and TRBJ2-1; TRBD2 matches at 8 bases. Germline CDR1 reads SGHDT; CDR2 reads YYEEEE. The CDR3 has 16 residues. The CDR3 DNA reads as TGTGCCAGCAGCTTGGGAGGGCGGGGGGCTGCTCGGGAGCGGTTCTTC. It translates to CASSLGGRGAARERFF.

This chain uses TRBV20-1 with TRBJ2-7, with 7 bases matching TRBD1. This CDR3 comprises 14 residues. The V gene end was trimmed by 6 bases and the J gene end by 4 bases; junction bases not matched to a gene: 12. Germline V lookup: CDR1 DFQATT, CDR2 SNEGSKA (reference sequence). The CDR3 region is CSAVGQDLLYEQYF. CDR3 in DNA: TGCAGTGCAGTCGGACAGGATCTTCTATACGAGCAGTACTTC.

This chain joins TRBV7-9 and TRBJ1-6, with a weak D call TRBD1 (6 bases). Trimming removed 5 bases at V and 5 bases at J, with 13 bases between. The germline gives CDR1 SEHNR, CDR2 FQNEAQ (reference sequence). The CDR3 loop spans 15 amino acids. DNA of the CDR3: TGTGCCAGCAGCAACGGACAGTCCCATAATTCACCCCTCCACTTT. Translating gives CASSNGQSHNSPLHF.

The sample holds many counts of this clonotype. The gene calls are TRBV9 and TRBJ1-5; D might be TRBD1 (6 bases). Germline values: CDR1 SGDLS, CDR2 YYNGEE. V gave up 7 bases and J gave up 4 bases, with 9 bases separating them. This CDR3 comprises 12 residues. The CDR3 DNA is TGTGCCAGCGGAGACAGGAATCAGCCCCAGCATTTT. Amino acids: CASGDRNQPQHF.

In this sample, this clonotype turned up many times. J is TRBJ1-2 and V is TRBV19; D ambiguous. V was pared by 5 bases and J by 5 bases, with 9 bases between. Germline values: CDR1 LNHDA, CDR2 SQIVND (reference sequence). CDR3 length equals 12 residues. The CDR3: CASSLGPYGYTF. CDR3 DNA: TGTGCCAGTAGTCTAGGTCCGTATGGCTACACCTTC.

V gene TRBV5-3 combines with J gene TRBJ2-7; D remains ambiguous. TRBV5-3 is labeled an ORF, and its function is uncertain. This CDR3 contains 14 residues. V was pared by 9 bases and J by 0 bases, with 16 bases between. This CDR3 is CATPRSDFSYEQYF. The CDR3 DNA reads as TGTGCCACCCCCCGGAGTGACTTCTCCTACGAGCAGTACTTC.

The CDR3 loop reads CASSQRRDTQYF. Written as DNA, the CDR3 is TGCGCCAGCAGCCAGCGTCGCGATACGCAGTATTTT. This chain connects TRBV4-1 to TRBJ2-3; D is unclear. V lost 3 bases and J 6 bases, leaving 7 bases between the germline ends. Germline assignment: CDR1 MGHRA and CDR2 YSYEKL. This CDR3 region has 12 residues.

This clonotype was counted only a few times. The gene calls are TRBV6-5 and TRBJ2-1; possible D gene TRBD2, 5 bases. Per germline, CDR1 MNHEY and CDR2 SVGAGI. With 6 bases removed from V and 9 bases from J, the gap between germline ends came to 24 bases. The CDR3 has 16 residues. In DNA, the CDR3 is TGTGCCAGCAGGGGGTGGCGGACGGGTGAGGGTAGTGAGCAGTTCTTC. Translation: CASRGWRTGEGSEQFF.

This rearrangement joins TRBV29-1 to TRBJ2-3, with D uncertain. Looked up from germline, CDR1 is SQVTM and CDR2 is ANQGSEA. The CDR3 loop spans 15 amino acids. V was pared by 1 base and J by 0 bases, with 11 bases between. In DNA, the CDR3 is TGCAGCGTTGAAGCTCGTAGGCAGAGCACAGATACGCAGTATTTT. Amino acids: CSVEARRQSTDTQYF.

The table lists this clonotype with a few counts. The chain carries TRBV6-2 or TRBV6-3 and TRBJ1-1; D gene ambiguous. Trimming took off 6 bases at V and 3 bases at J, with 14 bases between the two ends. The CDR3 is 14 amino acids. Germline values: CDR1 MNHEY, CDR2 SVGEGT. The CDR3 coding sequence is TGTGCCAGCAGGAGTACCGGGCCACACACTGAAGCTTTCTTT. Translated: CASRSTGPHTEAFF.

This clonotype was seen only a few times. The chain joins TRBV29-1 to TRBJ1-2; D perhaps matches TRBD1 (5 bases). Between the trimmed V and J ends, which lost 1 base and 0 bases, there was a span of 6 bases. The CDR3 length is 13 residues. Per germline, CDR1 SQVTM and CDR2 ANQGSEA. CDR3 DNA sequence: TGCAGCGTTGAAGGGGGCACTAACTATGGCTACACCTTC. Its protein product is CSVEGGTNYGYTF.

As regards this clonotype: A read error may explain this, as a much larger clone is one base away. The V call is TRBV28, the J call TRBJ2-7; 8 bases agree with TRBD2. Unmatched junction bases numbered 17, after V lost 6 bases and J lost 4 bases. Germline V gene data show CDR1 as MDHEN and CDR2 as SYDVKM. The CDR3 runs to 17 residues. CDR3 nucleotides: TGTGCCAGCAGCCAACCTTCTAGCGGGCACGTTGTTTACGAGCAGTACTTC. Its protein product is CASSQPSSGHVVYEQYF.